This TCR beta chain was obtained from a study of blood T cell repertoires in COVID-19. Study context: COVID-19 samples collected from the United States, Italy and Spain covered acute and convalescent phases.

Per the original data handling: The authors estimated nucleated cell counts from reference gene primer amplification. Only in-frame clones appear in the TCRdb table, and some are missing; sequencing was by immunoSEQ multiplex PCR. V and J calls and clone size are given by that table; D and trimming were obtained from the DNA. The sample consists of fewer than 65,000 clones, about 80% of them appearing once. The CDR3 totals 16 residues. CDR1 and CDR2 (germline): MNHEY, SMNVEV (reference sequence). The V gene lost 6 bases and the J gene lost 5 bases, with 20 bases spanning the gap. The chain employs TRBV27 and TRBJ1-5, with D hard to call. The receptor was derived from a man between 60 and 70 years old with acute or convalescent COVID-19. Material for sequencing was peripheral blood. DNA of the CDR3: TGTGCCAGCAGAGGTTCGGACGCTAGGAGGGATCAGCCCCAGCATTTT. This encodes CASRGSDARRDQPQHF.